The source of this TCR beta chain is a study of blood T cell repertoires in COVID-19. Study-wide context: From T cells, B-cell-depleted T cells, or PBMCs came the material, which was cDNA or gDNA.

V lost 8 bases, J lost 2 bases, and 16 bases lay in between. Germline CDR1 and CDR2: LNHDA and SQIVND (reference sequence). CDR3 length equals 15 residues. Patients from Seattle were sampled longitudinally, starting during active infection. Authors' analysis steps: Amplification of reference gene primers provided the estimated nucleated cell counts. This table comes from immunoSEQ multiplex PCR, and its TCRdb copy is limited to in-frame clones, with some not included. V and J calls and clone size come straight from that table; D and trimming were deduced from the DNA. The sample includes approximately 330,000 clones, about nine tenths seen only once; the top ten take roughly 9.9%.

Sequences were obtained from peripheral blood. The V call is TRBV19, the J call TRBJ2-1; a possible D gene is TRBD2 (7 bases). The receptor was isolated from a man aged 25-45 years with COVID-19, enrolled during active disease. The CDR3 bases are TGTGCCAGTTTAAGGGGGGGAGGGCCCTACAATGAGCAGTTCTTC. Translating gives CASLRGGGPYNEQFF.